Shown below are 21 T cell receptor beta chains from a single sample sequenced in a study of T cells in Graves' hyperthyroidism and ophthalmopathy. Amplified regions were TCR beta CDR3 sequences from RNA transcripts. The HTBI primer set was used in a first-round RT-PCR of the TCR CDR3. TCRdb passed the multiplex PCR reads through MiXCR, listing each CDR3 protein once. This table has about half a million distinct CDR3 sequences, 15% to 20% appearing once. Input material: blood. All receptors come from a man between 35 and 55 years old with Graves' ophthalmopathy.

This clonotype was counted ten times or more. This sequence joins TRBV28 and TRBJ1-6, with D hard to call. Trimming removed 5 bases from V and 4 bases from J, with 12 bases in between. Germline V lookup: CDR1 MDHEN, CDR2 SYDVKM. This CDR3 spans 15 amino acids. The CDR3 DNA reads as TGTGCCAGCAGTCCGCGGGGAGGATATAATTCACCCCTCCACTTT. This gives the protein CASSPRGGYNSPLHF. Filled out from reference TRBV28 and TRBJ1-6, the complete variable domain reads DVKVTQSSRYLVKRTGEKVFLECVQDMDHENMFWYRQDPGLGLRLIYFSYDVKMKEKGDIPEGYSVSREKKERFSLILESASTNQTSMYLCASSPRGGYNSPLHFGNGTRLTVT.

The chain employs TRBV24-1 and TRBJ2-1, with TRBD2 matching 12 bases. The J segment lost 5 bases and the V segment lost 3 bases, leaving 7 bases of the junction unmatched. Germline V gene lookup returns CDR1 KGHDR and CDR2 SFDVKD. The CDR3 has 17 residues. The CDR3 spells CATSDPARLAGDNEQFF. CDR3 coding DNA: TGTGCCACCAGTGATCCCGCCAGACTAGCGGGGGACAATGAGCAGTTCTTC.

This clonotype has more than one count but fewer than ten. V gene TRBV5-6 combines with J gene TRBJ1-1, with 7 bases fitting TRBD1. Germline lookup yields CDR1 SGHDT and CDR2 YYEEEE. This CDR3 contains 18 residues. With 2 bases clipped from V and 5 bases from J, the junction kept 18 bases outside the gene matches. CDR3 bases: TGTGCCAGCAGCTTCGTTGGGACAGTCGTAGTAAGGAGTACTGAAGCTTTCTTT. This encodes CASSFVGTVVVRSTEAFF.

This chain uses TRBV7-3 with TRBJ2-6; 8 positions agree with TRBD1. Germline lookup yields CDR1 SGHTA and CDR2 FQGTGA. This CDR3 contains 15 residues. After removal of 7 bases from V and 2 bases from J, the junction contained 4 bases not matched to a gene. The CDR3 sequence: CASTMTGAGANVLTF. Written as DNA, the CDR3 is TGTGCCAGCACCATGACAGGGGCTGGGGCCAACGTCCTGACTTTC.

V usage is TRBV9 and J usage is TRBJ2-1; 10 nucleotides line up with TRBD2. The CDR3 covers 14 residues. CDR1 and CDR2 (germline): SGDLS, YYNGEE. The V and J ends lost 2 bases and 5 bases, in that order; junction bases with no gene match: 1. In nucleotides, the CDR3 is TGTGCCAGCAGCGTGAGCGGGGGGGACAATGAGCAGTTCTTC. It yields the protein CASSVSGGDNEQFF.

This clonotype was recorded a few times. The V and J genes are TRBV30 and TRBJ2-7; 8 nucleotides agree with TRBD1. Germline V gene lookup returns CDR1 GTSNPN and CDR2 SVGIG (reference sequence). The CDR3 loop spans 15 amino acids. The V gene end was trimmed by 3 bases and the J gene end by 2 bases; junction bases not matched to a gene: 9. Written as DNA, the CDR3 is TGTGCCTGGAGCGACTCGACAGGGGAAACCTACGAGCAGTACTTC. Translating it yields CAWSDSTGETYEQYF.

The table lists this clonotype with many counts. This chain uses TRBV12-3 or TRBV12-4 with TRBJ2-3; TRBD2 aligns across 10 bases. This CDR3 region has 15 residues. The trim removed 6 bases at V and 2 bases at J, leaving 5 bases unmatched. CDR3 sequence reads: CASRTLAGITDTQYF. CDR3 DNA: TGTGCCAGCAGGACACTAGCGGGGATCACAGATACGCAGTATTTT.

This clonotype appeared many times. The chain recombines TRBV28 with TRBJ2-4; no firm D call. V gave up 3 bases and J gave up 3 bases, with 12 bases separating them. The CDR3 length is 15 residues. Germline V lookup: CDR1 MDHEN, CDR2 SYDVKM. CDR3 residues: CASSFGLLGKNIQYF. CDR3 bases: TGTGCCAGCAGTTTCGGGCTACTCGGCAAAAACATTCAGTACTTC.

There are a few counts of this clonotype. A much larger clone lies a single base off, so this may be a read error. This chain links TRBV12-3 or TRBV12-4 with TRBJ1-1, with no clear D. Trimming pared 6 bases from V and 0 bases from J, leaving 14 bases between. This CDR3 is built from 15 residues. CDR3 nucleotides: TGTGCCAGCAGATCGGGCAGTTTCATGAACACTGAAGCTTTCTTT. Translation: CASRSGSFMNTEAFF.

The chain employs TRBV3-1 and TRBJ1-2; the match to TRBD1 covers 8 bases. CDR3 length equals 15 residues. After removal of 1 base from V and 4 bases from J, the junction contained 5 bases not matched to a gene. Germline V gene data show CDR1 as LGHDT and CDR2 as YNNKEL (reference sequence). CDR3 amino acids: CASSQAPTGAYGYTF. The CDR3 DNA is TGTGCCAGCAGCCAAGCACCGACAGGGGCCTATGGCTACACCTTC.

The chain links TRBV12-3 or TRBV12-4 to TRBJ2-2, with 9 positions matching TRBD2. V trimming: 1 base; J trimming: 3 bases; junction bases outside the gene matches: 6. This CDR3 has 17 residues. CDR3: CASSLGGTSLYTGELFF. CDR3 bases: TGTGCCAGCAGTTTAGGGGGGACTAGCCTATACACCGGGGAGCTGTTTTTT.

The rearrangement links TRBV14 to TRBJ2-3; D is unclear. Germline loops: CDR1 SGHDN, CDR2 FVKESK. The CDR3 runs to 15 residues. Trimming stripped 1 base from V and 0 bases from J, with 8 bases between. The CDR3 is CASSQGELSTDTQYF. CDR3 coding DNA: TGTGCCAGCAGCCAAGGAGAATTGAGCACAGATACGCAGTATTTT.

In regard to this clonotype: One base away lies a much larger clone, so this may be a sequencing read error. V and J are TRBV28 and TRBJ1-1; D is unclear. The CDR3 loop spans 11 amino acids. V was trimmed by 8 bases and J by 4 bases, leaving 8 bases between them. Germline assignment: CDR1 MDHEN and CDR2 SYDVKM. This chain's CDR3 is CASGRSTEAFF. The DNA of the CDR3 is TGTGCCAGCGGAAGAAGCACTGAAGCTTTCTTT. Full variable domain (remainder filled in from reference TRBV28 and TRBJ1-1): DVKVTQSSRYLVKRTGEKVFLECVQDMDHENMFWYRQDPGLGLRLIYFSYDVKMKEKGDIPEGYSVSREKKERFSLILESASTNQTSMYLCASGRSTEAFFGQGTRLTVV.

In this sample, this clonotype turned up a few times. V gene TRBV7-2 combines with J gene TRBJ2-2, with D tentatively TRBD1 or TRBD2 (6 bases each). V lost 1 base and J 8 bases, leaving 14 bases between the germline ends. The length of the CDR3 is 15 residues. Per the germline V gene, CDR1 is SGHTA and CDR2 is FQGNSA. The CDR3 protein is CASSLVWGAAGELFF. As DNA, the CDR3 is TGTGCCAGCAGCTTAGTATGGGGGGCAGCGGGGGAGCTGTTTTTT.

In this sample, this clonotype turned up a few times. V usage is TRBV6-5 and J usage is TRBJ2-3; D uncertain. The CDR3 has 14 residues. Germline V CDR1 and CDR2: MNHEY, SVGAGI. Trimming pared 0 bases from V and 2 bases from J, leaving 6 bases between. The CDR3 is CASSYSLATDTQYF. CDR3 sequence (DNA): TGTGCCAGCAGTTACTCGTTGGCCACAGATACGCAGTATTTT.

This clonotype came up many times. V is TRBV12-3 or TRBV12-4 and J is TRBJ1-1; D gene unclear. Trimming cost V 6 bases and J 0 bases, with 8 bases left between them. The CDR3 spans 13 residues. In DNA, the CDR3 is TGTGCCAGCAGCAGAATTATGAACACTGAAGCTTTCTTT. Its protein product is CASSRIMNTEAFF.

This clonotype was counted ten times or more. J is TRBJ1-1 and V is TRBV11-2; D remains ambiguous. Trimming took off 4 bases at V and 10 bases at J, with 10 bases between the two ends. Germline V gives CDR1 SGHAT, CDR2 FQNNGV. This CDR3 has 11 residues. This chain's CDR3 is CASSYSARAFF. Written as DNA, the CDR3 is TGTGCCAGCAGCTACAGCGCCCGAGCTTTCTTT.

This clonotype turned up a few times. For the CDR3, the DNA is TGTGCCAGCAGTGAATGGGGCCAGACAGATACGCAGTATTTT. Amino acid sequence: CASSEWGQTDTQYF. This chain uses TRBV25-1 with TRBJ2-3, with D possibly matching TRBD1 (5 bases). V was pared by 1 base and J by 3 bases, with 8 bases between. The CDR3 runs 14 residues. CDR1 and CDR2 from the germline V gene are MGHDK and SYGVNS.

This chain uses TRBV5-1 with TRBJ1-2; D may be TRBD1 (5 bases). CDR1 SGHRS and CDR2 YFSETQ come from the germline V gene. This CDR3 region has 14 residues. Trimming cost V 4 bases and J 6 bases, with 16 bases left between them. CDR3 DNA: TGCGCCAGCAGCCCCGGCAGGGTCGGGGATGGCTACACCTTC. This gives the protein CASSPGRVGDGYTF.

The chain uses TRBV27 and TRBJ1-2, with a possible D match to TRBD1 (6 bases). This CDR3 comprises 14 residues. Germline CDR1 is MNHEY and CDR2 is SMNVEV (reference sequence). V was clipped by 5 bases and J by 5 bases, with 15 bases between them. The CDR3 loop is CASSLRGGIYGYTF. The DNA of the CDR3 is TGTGCCAGCAGTCTCCGGGGGGGCATTTATGGCTACACCTTC.

This clonotype was found a few times. V and J are TRBV6-1 and TRBJ1-1; D perhaps matches TRBD1 (5 bases). Germline lookup yields CDR1 MNHNS and CDR2 SASEGT. V was shortened by 3 bases and J by 2 bases, with 10 bases between the two germline ends. The CDR3 sequence is 14 residues long. CDR3 nucleotides: TGTGCCAGCAGTGATAGGGGTTTCAACACTGAAGCTTTCTTT. Translating it yields CASSDRGFNTEAFF.